This T cell receptor (beta chain) was identified during a study of blood T cell repertoires in COVID-19. This clone showed up just a few times. Per germline, CDR1 SGHVS and CDR2 FQNEAQ. Unmatched junction bases numbered 4, after V lost 5 bases and J lost 1 base. The CDR3 is 14 amino acids. Assay used: immunoSEQ multiplex PCR; TCRdb lists only in-frame clones, some missing. The repertoire holds roughly 200,000 clones, roughly 80% seen once, with 1.5% to 1.9% in the top ten. This receptor was identified in a human donor in a cohort sampled during active COVID-19. The J gene is TRBJ1-1, the V gene TRBV7-8; 7 bases are shared with TRBD1. What was sequenced was peripheral blood. The CDR3 region is CASSTGTANTEAFF. CDR3 nucleotides: TGTGCCAGCAGCACCGGGACAGCGAACACTGAAGCTTTCTTT.